This TCR beta chain was documented in a study of radiotherapy plus CTLA-4 blockade in lung cancer. The CDR3 runs to 12 residues. V was clipped by 8 bases and J by 8 bases, with 12 bases between them. Germline V gives CDR1 SNHLY, CDR2 FYNNEI. Method: immunoSEQ multiplex PCR; TCRdb's copy keeps in-frame clones and lacks some. The table has roughly 32,000 clones, around 75% seen once. Sequenced here: peripheral blood, sampled from a patient treated with radiotherapy plus ipilimumab. V usage is TRBV2 and J usage is TRBJ1-4; D remains unclear. This TCR derives from a human donor with non-small cell lung cancer that progressed on radiotherapy plus ipilimumab. Written as DNA, the CDR3 is TGTGCCAGCGGGCCCATGGGGGAAAAACTGTTTTTT. Residues: CASGPMGEKLFF.